The next 15 T cell receptor beta chains were all read from a single sample in a study of CD8 T cells in ankylosing spondylitis. Each CDR3 protein gets one entry after TCRdb re-called the 5' RACE reads with MiXCR. The sample lists around 280,000 distinct CDR3 sequences, 20% occurring once. Sequencing input: blood, either unsorted or a sorted T cell fraction (not recorded which). The receptors come from a male donor with ankylosing spondylitis or in good health (not recorded which).

This clonotype has just a few counts. V is TRBV24-1 and J is TRBJ2-5; D perhaps matches TRBD2 (6 bases). The germline V and J ends were trimmed by 3 bases and 1 base, with 14 bases remaining between them. The CDR3 extends over 16 amino acids. The germline V gene has CDR1 KGHDR and CDR2 SFDVKD. This CDR3 is CATSDASAGIQETQYF. The CDR3, as DNA: TGTGCCACCAGTGATGCATCGGCGGGAATCCAAGAGACCCAGTACTTC.

This clonotype was counted at least ten times. The CDR3 reads CASSSGTDTQYF. CDR3 DNA: TGTGCCAGCAGTTCTGGGACCGATACGCAGTATTTT. This chain uses TRBV9 with TRBJ2-3; D may correspond to TRBD1 or TRBD2 (5 bases each). The CDR3 has 12 amino acids. From germline, CDR1 is SGDLS and CDR2 YYNGEE. The germline V and J ends were trimmed by 5 bases and 6 bases, with 10 bases remaining between them.

The table lists this clonotype with a few counts. CDR3 amino acids: CAIRGDLGDGYTF. DNA of the CDR3: TGTGCCATCAGGGGGGACCTGGGGGATGGCTACACCTTC. This chain links TRBV10-3 with TRBJ1-2; maybe TRBD1 (5 bases). Germline values: CDR1 ENHRY, CDR2 SYGVKD. This CDR3 is 13 amino acids long. The V and J ends lost 6 bases and 6 bases respectively, with 14 bases between them.

The table lists this clonotype with many counts. The chain joins TRBV29-1 to TRBJ1-1; 11 bases agree with TRBD1. Germline trimming cut 6 bases from V and 9 bases from J; bases unmatched to any gene: 0. CDR3 length: 10 residues. Germline values: CDR1 SQVTM, CDR2 ANQGSEA. The CDR3 reads CSVDRGQAFF. CDR3 DNA: TGCAGCGTGGACAGGGGGCAAGCTTTCTTT. Full variable domain (rest looked up from reference TRBV29-1 and TRBJ1-1): SAVISQKPSRDICQRGTSLTIQCQVDSQVTMMFWYRQQPGQSLTLIATANQGSEATYESGFVIDKFPISRPNLTFSTLTVSNMSPEDSSIYLCSVDRGQAFFGQGTRLTVV.

This sequence joins TRBV5-1 and TRBJ2-1, with D possibly matching TRBD1 (5 bases). The CDR3 extends over 13 amino acids. Germline CDR1 reads SGHRS; CDR2 reads YFSETQ. V gave up 2 bases and J gave up 6 bases, with 9 bases separating them. Here the CDR3 DNA reads TGCGCCAGCAGCTTTGGGGCGTCCAATGAGCAGTTCTTC. Translation: CASSFGASNEQFF.

The CDR3 spells CAWTIGTVNTEAFF. The CDR3 nucleotides read TGTGCCTGGACAATCGGGACGGTGAACACTGAAGCTTTCTTT. This rearrangement joins TRBV30 to TRBJ1-1, with a tentative D call TRBD1 (5 bases). Per the germline V gene, CDR1 is GTSNPN and CDR2 is SVGIG (reference sequence). The CDR3 length is 14 residues. V was trimmed by 4 bases and J by 0 bases, leaving 12 bases between them.

This clonotype showed up many times. The chain links TRBV20-1 to TRBJ1-2; 7 bases are shared with TRBD1. Germline lookup yields CDR1 DFQATT and CDR2 SNEGSKA (reference sequence). The V segment lost 3 bases and the J segment 2 bases; nucleotides outside the gene matches: 9. The CDR3 is 15 residues long. Written as DNA, the CDR3 is TGCAGTGCTAGGGGTGGACAGGTCCCCAACTATGGCTACACCTTC. It specifies CSARGGQVPNYGYTF.

The gene calls are TRBV15 and TRBJ1-1; D gene uncertain. The CDR3 has 15 amino acids. In germline, CDR1 is LNHNV, CDR2 YYDKDF (reference sequence). Trimming took 2 bases from V and 4 from J, leaving 14 bases between them. This CDR3 reads CATSRTVGSGTEAFF. In DNA, the CDR3 is TGTGCCACCAGCAGAACGGTGGGGAGTGGCACTGAAGCTTTCTTT.

The chain is built from TRBV24-1 and TRBJ2-5, with D uncertain. V was shortened by 1 base and J by 4 bases, with 12 bases between the two germline ends. The CDR3 sequence is 15 residues long. Looked up from germline, CDR1 is KGHDR and CDR2 is SFDVKD. CDR3 in DNA: TGTGCCACCAGTGATTTTGGCGGTAAGGGAGAGACCCAGTACTTC. Its protein is CATSDFGGKGETQYF.

The chain has TRBV30 and TRBJ1-5, with D maybe TRBD1 (5 bases). Trimming cost V 5 bases and J 0 bases, with 11 bases left between them. CDR1 GTSNPN and CDR2 SVGIG come from the germline V gene (reference sequence). This CDR3 spans 14 amino acids. The chain's CDR3 is CAWQTANSNQPQHF. CDR3 in DNA: TGTGCCTGGCAGACAGCAAATAGCAATCAGCCCCAGCATTTT. The whole variable domain, filled in from reference TRBV30 and TRBJ1-5, reads SQTIHQWPATLVQPVGSPLSLECTVEGTSNPNLYWYRQAAGRGLQLLFYSVGIGQISSEVPQNLSASRPQDRQFILSSKKLLLSDSGFYLCAWQTANSNQPQHFGDGTRLSIL.

This clonotype was found many times. The J gene is TRBJ2-3, the V gene TRBV10-3; 7 bases agree with TRBD2. J gave up 4 bases and V 2 bases, and 3 bases lay outside the gene matches. The CDR3 is 14 residues long. Germline lookup yields CDR1 ENHRY and CDR2 SYGVKD. The CDR3 region has the DNA TGTGCCATCAGTGAGGCCGCGGGGGCAGATACGCAGTATTTT. Residues: CAISEAAGADTQYF.

This clonotype has at least ten counts. This rearrangement joins TRBV11-2 to TRBJ1-2, with D possibly TRBD1 on 5 matching bases. Looked up from germline, CDR1 is SGHAT and CDR2 is FQNNGV. Trimming took off 1 base at V and 1 base at J, with 7 bases between the two ends. There are 14 residues in the CDR3. Here the CDR3 reads CASSLVGHNYGYTF. The CDR3 DNA reads TGTGCCAGCAGCTTAGTTGGACATAACTATGGCTACACCTTC.

The chain couples TRBV2 to TRBJ2-7; possible D gene TRBD2, 6 bases. Trimming removed 7 bases from V and 0 bases from J, with 19 bases in between. Germline CDR1 and CDR2: SNHLY and FYNNEI. The CDR3 loop spans 16 amino acids. Here the CDR3 DNA reads TGTGCCAGCAAGGAGGGCGGGCTCGGGGCCTCCTACGAGCAGTACGTC. It is translated as CASKEGGLGASYEQYV.

This chain uses TRBV12-3 or TRBV12-4 with TRBJ2-1, with TRBD2 matching over 9 bases. Losses at the gene ends were 1 base for V and 8 bases for J; bases not matched to a gene: 6. The CDR3 contains 15 residues. CDR3 sequence (DNA): TGTGCCAGCAGTTTAGGTAGCGGGAGCAGTGATGAGCAGTTCTTC. Amino acid sequence: CASSLGSGSSDEQFF.

This chain links TRBV20-1 with TRBJ2-2; TRBD2 matches 8 bases. From germline, CDR1 is DFQATT and CDR2 SNEGSKA (reference sequence). V dropped 1 base and J dropped 4; count of bases not matched to a gene: 8. The CDR3 has 16 amino acids. This CDR3 reads CSARAHSRGATGELFF. DNA for the CDR3: TGCAGTGCTAGAGCCCATTCGCGGGGGGCCACCGGGGAGCTGTTTTTT.